These 4 T cell receptor beta chains originate from one sample sequenced in a study of T cells after yellow fever vaccination. TCRdb ran MiXCR on the 5' RACE reads and lists one entry per CDR3 protein. The data show about 350,000 distinct CDR3 sequences, roughly 8.3% seen once. The sample was PBMCs, taken more than 35 days after the first yellow fever vaccination. The source of these receptors is a man younger than 30 who received the YFV17D yellow fever vaccine.

The table lists this clonotype with many counts. V and J are TRBV20-1 and TRBJ1-1; TRBD1 might be the D (5 bases). Trimming stripped 1 base from V and 3 bases from J, with 12 bases between. There are 14 residues in the CDR3. Germline values: CDR1 DFQATT, CDR2 SNEGSKA (reference sequence). CDR3: CSARGGSRDTEAFF. As DNA, the CDR3 is TGCAGTGCTAGAGGGGGGTCGAGAGACACTGAAGCTTTCTTT.

Only a few counts were recorded for this clonotype. The chain employs TRBV6-6 and TRBJ1-6; no firm D call. The V and J ends lost 6 bases and 14 bases respectively, with 11 bases between them. CDR3 length: 11 amino acids. Per the germline V gene, CDR1 is MNHNY and CDR2 is SVGAGI (reference sequence). The CDR3 DNA follows: TGTGCCAGCAGCGGGGAAGGAACCCTCCACTTT. This encodes CASSGEGTLHF.

This clonotype showed up just a few times. J is TRBJ2-2 and V is TRBV7-2, with a tentative D call TRBD2 (7 bases). With 5 bases removed from V and 0 bases from J, the gap between germline ends came to 16 bases. CDR3 length equals 17 residues. From germline, CDR1 is SGHTA and CDR2 FQGNSA. The CDR3 bases are TGTGCCAGCAGCCGGATAGGGGGGGGACCGAACACCGGGGAGCTGTTTTTT. Translated: CASSRIGGGPNTGELFF.

This clonotype occurred a few times. The chain joins TRBV12-3 or TRBV12-4 to TRBJ2-2; the match to TRBD1 covers 8 bases. With 7 bases clipped from V and 5 bases from J, the junction kept 9 bases outside the gene matches. The length of the CDR3 is 15 residues. The CDR3 DNA follows: TGTGCCAGCACGCGGACAGGGCGTAGGACCGGGGAGCTGTTTTTT. Translating gives CASTRTGRRTGELFF.